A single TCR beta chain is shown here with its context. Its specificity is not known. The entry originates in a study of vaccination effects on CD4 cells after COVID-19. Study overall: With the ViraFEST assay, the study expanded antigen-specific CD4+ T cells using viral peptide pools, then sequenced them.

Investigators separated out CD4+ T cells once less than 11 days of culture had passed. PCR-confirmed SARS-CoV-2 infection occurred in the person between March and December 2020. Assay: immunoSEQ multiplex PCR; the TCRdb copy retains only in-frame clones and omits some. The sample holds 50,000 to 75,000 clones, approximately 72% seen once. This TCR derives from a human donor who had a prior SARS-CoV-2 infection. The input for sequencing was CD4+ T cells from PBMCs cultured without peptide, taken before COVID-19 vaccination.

The CDR3 spells CASSFRISQTQYF. CDR3 coding DNA: TGTGCCAGCAGCTTCCGGATATCCCAGACCCAGTACTTC. This rearrangement joins TRBV7-8 to TRBJ2-5; D unclear. The CDR3 has 13 residues. Per germline, CDR1 SGHVS and CDR2 FQNEAQ. The V and J ends lost 3 bases and 6 bases respectively, with 11 bases between them.